Each of the 27 T cell receptor beta chains below was sequenced from the same sample in a study of blood T cells in healthy people across ages. Primers used in a second PCR of about 7 to 12 cycles were a sample-barcoded 5' primer and a J-beta primer mix. TCRdb re-called the 5' RACE reads through MiXCR, storing one row per CDR3 protein. The top ten clones hold 20% to 25% of a sample with some 1.8 million distinct CDR3 sequences, about 39% of them seen once. Sequenced sample: blood. Receptor source: a human donor in good health.

The V and J genes are TRBV20-1 and TRBJ1-2; D remains ambiguous. The CDR3 runs to 14 residues. V lost 6 bases and J 8 bases, leaving 22 bases between the germline ends. The germline V gene encodes CDR1 DFQATT and CDR2 SNEGSKA (reference sequence). This CDR3 reads CSAPSQTALNGYTF. The CDR3 nucleotides read TGCAGTGCCCCGTCCCAAACGGCCTTGAACGGCTACACCTTC.

The chain carries TRBV18 and TRBJ2-7; D possibly matches TRBD1 or TRBD2 (5 bases each). The V and J ends lost 3 bases and 2 bases respectively, with 20 bases between them. CDR1 is KGHSH, CDR2 LQKENI, per germline. This CDR3 contains 17 residues. The CDR3 reads CASSPGIFTGTTYEQYF. CDR3 coding DNA: TGTGCCAGCTCACCCGGAATTTTTACCGGGACCACCTACGAGCAGTACTTC.

The rearrangement joins TRBV7-8 to TRBJ2-4; 11 nucleotides agree with TRBD1. From germline, CDR1 is SGHVS and CDR2 FQNEAQ. This CDR3 comprises 16 residues. V shed 5 bases, J shed 1 base, and the junction held 4 bases outside the gene matches. The CDR3 DNA reads as TGTGCCAGCAGCCGCGGACAGGGGGCGGCCAAAAACATTCAGTACTTC. Protein: CASSRGQGAAKNIQYF.

This clonotype was seen a handful of times. This sequence joins TRBV20-1 and TRBJ1-2; no definite D call. Germline loops: CDR1 DFQATT, CDR2 SNEGSKA (reference sequence). Trimming removed 2 bases from V and 1 base from J, with 8 bases in between. The CDR3 extends over 13 amino acids. CDR3 DNA: TGCAGTGCTAGACGGGCGCTTAACTATGGCTACACCTTC. It encodes CSARRALNYGYTF.

In DNA, the CDR3 is TGTGCCAGCTCGCGTGAAATTTTGGGTACAGATACGCAGTATTTT. This sequence encodes CASSREILGTDTQYF. The chain recombines TRBV18 with TRBJ2-3; the D is unclear. The CDR3 contains 15 residues. Germline values: CDR1 KGHSH, CDR2 LQKENI. The V end lost 6 bases, the J end lost 3 bases, and 16 bases lay between the germline ends.

The sample holds many counts of this clonotype. This chain connects TRBV28 to TRBJ2-7; possibly TRBD2 for D (5 bases). CDR1 and CDR2 (germline): MDHEN, SYDVKM. V dropped 5 bases and J dropped 0 bases, with 11 bases sitting between them. The CDR3 has 14 residues. The CDR3 here is CASSPPGISYEQYF. For the CDR3, the DNA is TGTGCCAGCAGTCCCCCGGGAATCTCCTACGAGCAGTACTTC.

V is TRBV6-5 and J is TRBJ1-5; D is possibly TRBD1 (5 bases). CDR3 length: 13 amino acids. Germline loops: CDR1 MNHEY, CDR2 SVGAGI. The germline V and J ends were trimmed by 10 bases and 3 bases, with 13 bases remaining between them. The CDR3 region has the DNA TGTGCCACCCGACAGACCACCAATCAGCCCCAGCATTTT. Protein: CATRQTTNQPQHF.

This rearrangement joins TRBV4-3 to TRBJ2-7, with a possible D match to TRBD1 (5 bases). This CDR3 is 14 amino acids long. Germline V gene data show CDR1 as LGHNA and CDR2 as YSLEER. V shed 5 bases and J shed 6 bases, with 17 bases lying between them. CDR3 bases: TGCGCCAGCAGCGGACAACCCGGCCGTTCCGAGCAGTACTTC. Translation gives CASSGQPGRSEQYF.

With respect to this clonotype: A much larger clonotype is one base distant, so this may be a read error. The V and J genes are TRBV29-1 and TRBJ2-5, with D perhaps matching TRBD1 (6 bases). In germline, CDR1 is SQVTM, CDR2 ANQGSEA. This CDR3 comprises 15 residues. V dropped 3 bases and J dropped 4 bases, with 18 bases sitting between them. CDR3 nucleotide sequence: TGCAGCGTTGATGGGGGCAGGGAAGGTGGAGAGACCCAGTACTTC. It encodes CSVDGGREGGETQYF.

This clonotype came up a few times. The CDR3 protein is CASSLSMVYEQYF. CDR3 bases: TGTGCCAGCAGCCTCTCCATGGTTTACGAGCAGTACTTC. V is TRBV3-1 and J is TRBJ2-7; D gene uncertain. The CDR3 is made up of 13 amino acids. CDR1 LGHDT and CDR2 YNNKEL come from the germline V gene (reference sequence). Trimming took 4 bases from V and 4 from J, leaving 11 bases between them.

The chain employs TRBV19 and TRBJ1-5; possible D gene TRBD1, 5 bases. CDR1 is LNHDA, CDR2 SQIVND, per germline (reference sequence). This CDR3 contains 13 residues. V lost 8 bases and J lost 2, with 10 bases in between. DNA of the CDR3: TGTGCCAGTCAATACAGGCGCAATCAGCCCCAGCATTTT. Residues: CASQYRRNQPQHF.

This clonotype came up a few times. The V call is TRBV29-1, the J call TRBJ1-2; TRBD1 matches 9 bases. The CDR3 is 13 residues long. Unmatched junction bases numbered 5, after V lost 5 bases and J lost 4 bases. Germline V gene lookup returns CDR1 SQVTM and CDR2 ANQGSEA. CDR3 protein: CSVRTGGTYGYTF. CDR3 sequence (DNA): TGCAGCGTTCGAACAGGGGGCACCTATGGCTACACCTTC.

J is TRBJ1-1 and V is TRBV29-1; D is ambiguous. The V and J ends lost 6 bases and 3 bases respectively, with 17 bases between them. The CDR3 is made up of 14 amino acids. Germline CDR1 and CDR2: SQVTM and ANQGSEA. The CDR3 loop reads CSVDDRYLDTEAFF. The CDR3 bases are TGCAGCGTAGACGATAGGTACTTGGACACTGAAGCTTTCTTT.

V and J are TRBV7-9 and TRBJ1-6; 7 positions match TRBD1. The trim removed 6 bases at V and 8 bases at J, leaving 10 bases unmatched. CDR3 length equals 15 residues. The germline CDR1 and CDR2 sequences are SEHNR and FQNEAQ (reference sequence). The CDR3 bases are TGTGCCAGCAGTCCGACAGGGAACGCGGATTCACCCCTCCACTTT. Protein product: CASSPTGNADSPLHF.

The sample holds a few counts of this clonotype. The chain links TRBV20-1 to TRBJ1-2; perhaps TRBD1 as D (5 bases). V was shortened by 6 bases and J by 4 bases, with 18 bases between the two germline ends. CDR3 size: 14 residues. Germline V gene lookup returns CDR1 DFQATT and CDR2 SNEGSKA (reference sequence). CDR3 coding DNA: TGCAGTGCCTCCCCCGCGGGGGGGACCTATGGCTACACCTTC. Its translation is CSASPAGGTYGYTF.

This clonotype has more than one count but fewer than ten. The chain carries TRBV18 and TRBJ2-5; D might be TRBD2 (5 bases). V dropped 6 bases and J dropped 5 bases, with 19 bases sitting between them. CDR1 is KGHSH and CDR2 is LQKENI in the germline V gene. The CDR3 extends over 15 amino acids. The CDR3: CASSPQLGRGETQYF. The CDR3 DNA reads TGTGCCAGCTCTCCGCAACTAGGGCGCGGTGAGACCCAGTACTTC.

This clonotype was counted between two and nine times. The chain carries TRBV7-3 and TRBJ2-5, with D possibly matching TRBD1 (6 bases). Trimming took off 3 bases at V and 1 base at J, with 12 bases between the two ends. The CDR3 loop spans 15 amino acids. CDR1 is SGHTA, CDR2 FQGTGA, per germline. The CDR3 region is CASSLDSPFQETQYF. The CDR3 DNA is TGTGCCAGCAGCTTGGACAGCCCATTCCAAGAGACCCAGTACTTC.

The CDR3 loop is CASSLAALWTGELFF. The CDR3 DNA sequence: TGTGCCAGCAGCTTAGCGGCCCTATGGACCGGGGAGCTGTTTTTT. V is TRBV7-2 and J is TRBJ2-2; no reliable D call. With 0 bases removed from V and 5 bases from J, the gap between germline ends came to 10 bases. Germline CDR1 is SGHTA and CDR2 is FQGNSA. This CDR3 is 15 amino acids long.

The table lists this clonotype with many counts. The CDR3, as DNA: TGCAGCGCGCGACAGGCCAAAATAGCCAAAAACATTCAGTACTTC. Amino acids: CSARQAKIAKNIQYF. The rearrangement uses TRBV29-1 and TRBJ2-4, with D possibly TRBD1 on 6 matching bases. The CDR3 contains 15 residues. V lost 7 bases and J 0 bases, leaving 16 bases between the germline ends. CDR1 and CDR2 from the germline V gene are SQVTM and ANQGSEA.

This chain connects TRBV20-1 to TRBJ2-7; D could derive from TRBD1 or TRBD2 (6 bases each). V was trimmed by 5 bases and J by 3 bases, leaving 17 bases between them. Germline CDR1 and CDR2: DFQATT and SNEGSKA (reference sequence). This CDR3 contains 14 residues. The DNA of the CDR3 is TGCAGTGCTCACCGACCAGGAGGGGGCTACGAGCAGTACTTC. This codes for CSAHRPGGGYEQYF.

This clonotype has only a few counts. This rearrangement joins TRBV6-2 or TRBV6-3 to TRBJ1-1; D remains ambiguous. This CDR3 spans 14 amino acids. V dropped 7 bases and J dropped 9 bases, with 21 bases sitting between them. Germline V gene sequence: CDR1 MNHEY, CDR2 SVGEGT. The CDR3, as DNA: TGTGCCAGCACTACCTTCGGGGTATCTGAAAAAGCTTTCTTT. Protein product: CASTTFGVSEKAFF.

This clonotype came up a few times. The chain is built from TRBV30 and TRBJ2-7; 7 positions match TRBD1. This CDR3 comprises 13 residues. CDR1 and CDR2 from the germline V gene are GTSNPN and SVGIG (reference sequence). V trimming: 0 bases; J trimming: 3 bases; junction bases outside the gene matches: 2. The CDR3, as DNA: TGTGCCTGGAGTGTCGACAGGGACTACGAGCAGTACTTC. It translates to CAWSVDRDYEQYF.

A few counts support this clonotype. The CDR3 loop reads CASSGSFAASYEQYF. Written as DNA, the CDR3 is TGTGCCAGCAGTGGAAGTTTTGCGGCCTCCTACGAGCAGTACTTC. The chain has TRBV2 and TRBJ2-7, with D unclear. This CDR3 comprises 15 residues. Germline CDR1 and CDR2: SNHLY and FYNNEI. Between the trimmed V and J ends, which lost 4 bases and 0 bases, there was a span of 13 bases.

Comment on this clonotype: At one end the junction does not follow the germline gene, possibly because of a read error. The V gene is TRBV5-1, the J gene TRBJ1-5; D may be TRBD1 (6 bases). The CDR3 totals 14 residues. Per the germline V gene, CDR1 is SGHRS and CDR2 is YFSETQ. The CDR3 protein is CASSPGQNNRPQHF. The CDR3, as DNA: TGCGCCAGCAGCCCCGGACAGAACAATCGGCCCCAGCATTTT.

The V and J genes are TRBV28 and TRBJ2-5; 10 bases line up with TRBD1. CDR3 length: 15 residues. Germline V gene data show CDR1 as MDHEN and CDR2 as SYDVKM. V shed 6 bases and J 7 bases; nucleotides not matched to a gene: 11. The CDR3 coding sequence is TGTGCCAGCAGGTCTGGGACAGGGGCCTTTGGGACCCAGTACTTC. As protein: CASRSGTGAFGTQYF.

The rearrangement uses TRBV12-3 or TRBV12-4 and TRBJ2-7, with D possibly being TRBD2 (6 bases). With the DNA end fitting TRBJ2-5 better, the J assignment may be wrong. This CDR3 is built from 14 residues. The CDR3 sequence is CASSPGKSGETQYF. The CDR3, as DNA: TGTGCCAGCAGTCCCGGGAAGAGCGGGGAGACCCAGTACTTC.

This chain connects TRBV6-1 to TRBJ2-3; the match to TRBD1 covers 9 bases. This CDR3 has 14 residues. The V gene end was trimmed by 5 bases and the J gene end by 6 bases; junction bases not matched to a gene: 6. Germline V lookup: CDR1 MNHNS, CDR2 SASEGT. The CDR3 reads CASSPDRGWDTQYF. For the CDR3, the DNA is TGTGCCAGCAGTCCCGACAGGGGGTGGGATACGCAGTATTTT.